This T cell receptor (beta chain) is drawn from a study of beta chain features in type 1 diabetes. Whole-study findings and limits: Type 1 diabetes patients showed a moderate but significant shortening of TCRB CDR3s in all four CD4+ subsets.

This clone was seen a handful of times. Its specificity is not known. Germline CDR1 SGHTA, CDR2 FQGNSA. The CDR3 consists of 15 residues. The V segment lost 5 bases and the J segment 8 bases; nucleotides outside the gene matches: 11. Of the isolated RNA, all was reverse transcribed, and so the sequenced material was expressed TCRB transcripts. Assay: immunoSEQ multiplex PCR; the TCRdb copy retains only in-frame clones and omits some. The sample consists of under 350,000 clones, around 24% of them appearing once. The chain couples TRBV7-2 to TRBJ2-1; the match to TRBD2 covers 8 bases. The clonotype was recovered from a woman in her 30s with type 1 diabetes. The material sequenced was naive CD4+ T cells from blood. The chain's CDR3 is CASSLRQREFYEQFF. CDR3 sequence (DNA): TGTGCCAGCAGCCTACGTCAGCGGGAGTTCTATGAGCAGTTCTTC.